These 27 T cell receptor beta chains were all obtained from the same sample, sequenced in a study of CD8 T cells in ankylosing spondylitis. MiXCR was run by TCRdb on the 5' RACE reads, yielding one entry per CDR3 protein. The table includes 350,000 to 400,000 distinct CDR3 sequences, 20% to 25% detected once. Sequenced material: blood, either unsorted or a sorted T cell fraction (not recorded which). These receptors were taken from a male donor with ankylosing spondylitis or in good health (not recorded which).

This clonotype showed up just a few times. In DNA form, the CDR3 reads TGTGCCAGCGGGGATGAGCAGTTCTTC. The encoded protein is CASGDEQFF. The chain couples TRBV12-3 or TRBV12-4 to TRBJ2-1; D is unresolved. This CDR3 contains 9 residues. Trimming took off 8 bases at V and 8 bases at J, with 4 bases between the two ends.

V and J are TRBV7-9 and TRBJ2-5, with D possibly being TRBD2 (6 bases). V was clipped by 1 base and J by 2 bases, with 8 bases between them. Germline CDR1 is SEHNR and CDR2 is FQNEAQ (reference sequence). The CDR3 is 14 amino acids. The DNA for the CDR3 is TGTGCCAGCAGCTTAGGGACTACACAAGAGACCCAGTACTTC. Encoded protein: CASSLGTTQETQYF.

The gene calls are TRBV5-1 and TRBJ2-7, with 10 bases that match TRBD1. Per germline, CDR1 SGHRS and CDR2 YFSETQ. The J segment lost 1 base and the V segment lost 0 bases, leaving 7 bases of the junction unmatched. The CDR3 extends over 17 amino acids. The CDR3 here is CASSLERQGASSYEQYF. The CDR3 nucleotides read TGCGCCAGCAGCTTGGAACGACAGGGGGCTTCGTCCTACGAGCAGTACTTC.

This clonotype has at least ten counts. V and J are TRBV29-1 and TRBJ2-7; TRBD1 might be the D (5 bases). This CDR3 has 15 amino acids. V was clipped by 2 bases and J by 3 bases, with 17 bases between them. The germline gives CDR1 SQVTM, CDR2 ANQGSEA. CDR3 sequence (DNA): TGCAGCGTTGAAACAGGCGCGTCTAATGACTACGAGCAGTACTTC. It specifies CSVETGASNDYEQYF.

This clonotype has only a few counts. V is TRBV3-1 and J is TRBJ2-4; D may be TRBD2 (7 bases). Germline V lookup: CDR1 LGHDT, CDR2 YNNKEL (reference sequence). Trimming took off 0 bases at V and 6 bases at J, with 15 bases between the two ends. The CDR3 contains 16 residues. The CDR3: CASSQDWGGRGNIQYF. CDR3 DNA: TGTGCCAGCAGCCAAGATTGGGGGGGCCGGGGAAACATTCAGTACTTC.

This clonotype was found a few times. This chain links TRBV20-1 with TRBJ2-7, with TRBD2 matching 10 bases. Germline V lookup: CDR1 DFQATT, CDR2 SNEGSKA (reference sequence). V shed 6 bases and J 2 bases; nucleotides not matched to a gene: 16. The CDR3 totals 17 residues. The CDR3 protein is CSAPKRASGGSPYEQYF. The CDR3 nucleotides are TGCAGTGCGCCGAAGAGGGCTAGCGGGGGTTCTCCCTACGAGCAGTACTTC.

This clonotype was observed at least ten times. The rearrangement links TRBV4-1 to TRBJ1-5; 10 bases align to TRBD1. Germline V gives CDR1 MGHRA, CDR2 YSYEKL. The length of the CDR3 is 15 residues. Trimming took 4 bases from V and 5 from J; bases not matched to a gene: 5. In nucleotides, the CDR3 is TGCGCCAGCAGCCGCTCGACAGGGGGCGATCAGCCCCAGCATTTT. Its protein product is CASSRSTGGDQPQHF.

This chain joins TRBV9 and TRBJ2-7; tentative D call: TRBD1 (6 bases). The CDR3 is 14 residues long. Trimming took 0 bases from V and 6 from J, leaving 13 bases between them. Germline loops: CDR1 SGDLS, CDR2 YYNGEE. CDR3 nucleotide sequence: TGTGCCAGCAGCGTAGGGGGACAAGTTGCCGAGCAGTACTTC. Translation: CASSVGGQVAEQYF.

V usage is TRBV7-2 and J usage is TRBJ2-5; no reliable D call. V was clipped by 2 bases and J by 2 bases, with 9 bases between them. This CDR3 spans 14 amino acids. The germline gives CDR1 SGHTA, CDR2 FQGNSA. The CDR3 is CASSLYVGQETQYF. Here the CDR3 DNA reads TGTGCCAGCAGCTTATACGTGGGGCAAGAGACCCAGTACTTC.

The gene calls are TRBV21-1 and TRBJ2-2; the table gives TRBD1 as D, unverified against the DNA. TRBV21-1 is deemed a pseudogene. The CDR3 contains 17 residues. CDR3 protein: CASSKKTHRANTGELFF. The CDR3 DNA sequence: TGTGCCAGCAGCAAAAAAACCCACAGGGCGAACACCGGGGAGCTGTTTTTT.

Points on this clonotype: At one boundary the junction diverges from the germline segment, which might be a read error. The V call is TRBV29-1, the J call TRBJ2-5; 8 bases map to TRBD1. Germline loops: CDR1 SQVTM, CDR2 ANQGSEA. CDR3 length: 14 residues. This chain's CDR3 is CSVEGQGSSETQYF. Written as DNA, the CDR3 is TGCAGCGTCGAAGGACAGGGATCCTCAGAGACCCAGTACTTC. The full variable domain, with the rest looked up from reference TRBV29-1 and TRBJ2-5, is SAVISQKPSRDICQRGTSLTIQCQVDSQVTMMFWYRQQPGQSLTLIATANQGSEATYESGFVIDKFPISRPNLTFSTLTVSNMSPEDSSIYLCSVEGQGSSETQYFGPGTRLLVL.

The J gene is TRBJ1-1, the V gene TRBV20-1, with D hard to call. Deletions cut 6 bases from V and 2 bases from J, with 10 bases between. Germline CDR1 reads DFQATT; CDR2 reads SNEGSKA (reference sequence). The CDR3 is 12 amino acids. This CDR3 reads CSASEFNTEAFF. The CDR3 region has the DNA TGCAGTGCAAGTGAATTCAACACTGAAGCTTTCTTT.

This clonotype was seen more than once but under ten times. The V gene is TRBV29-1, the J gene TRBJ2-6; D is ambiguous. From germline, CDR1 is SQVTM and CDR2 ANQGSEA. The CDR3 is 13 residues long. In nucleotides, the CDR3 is TGCAGTATCCTATCCTCTGGGGCCAACGTCCTGACTTTC. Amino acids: CSILSSGANVLTF.

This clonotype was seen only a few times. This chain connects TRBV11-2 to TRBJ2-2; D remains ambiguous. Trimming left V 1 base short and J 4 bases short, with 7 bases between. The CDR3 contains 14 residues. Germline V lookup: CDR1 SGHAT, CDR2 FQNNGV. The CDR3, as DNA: TGTGCCAGCAGCTTAGTGGTAGTCACCGGGGAGCTGTTTTTT. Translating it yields CASSLVVVTGELFF.

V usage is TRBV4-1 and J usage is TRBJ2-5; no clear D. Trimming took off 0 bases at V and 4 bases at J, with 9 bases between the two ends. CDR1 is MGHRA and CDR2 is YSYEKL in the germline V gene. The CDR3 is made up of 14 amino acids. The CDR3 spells CASSQEYPGETQYF. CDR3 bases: TGCGCCAGCAGCCAAGAGTACCCCGGAGAGACCCAGTACTTC.

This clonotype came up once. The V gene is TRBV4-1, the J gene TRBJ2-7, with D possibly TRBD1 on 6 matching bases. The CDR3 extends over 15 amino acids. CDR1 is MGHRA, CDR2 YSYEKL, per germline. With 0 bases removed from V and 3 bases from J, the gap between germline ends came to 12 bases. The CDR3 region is CASSQEVGDNYEQYF. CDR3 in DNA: TGCGCCAGCAGCCAAGAAGTAGGGGACAACTACGAGCAGTACTTC.

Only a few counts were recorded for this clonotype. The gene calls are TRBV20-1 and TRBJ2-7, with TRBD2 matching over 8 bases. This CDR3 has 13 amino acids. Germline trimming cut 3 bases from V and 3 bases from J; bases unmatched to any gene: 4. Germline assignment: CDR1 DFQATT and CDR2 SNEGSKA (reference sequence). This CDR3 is CSARVSGDYEQYF. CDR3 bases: TGCAGTGCTAGGGTTAGCGGGGACTACGAGCAGTACTTC.

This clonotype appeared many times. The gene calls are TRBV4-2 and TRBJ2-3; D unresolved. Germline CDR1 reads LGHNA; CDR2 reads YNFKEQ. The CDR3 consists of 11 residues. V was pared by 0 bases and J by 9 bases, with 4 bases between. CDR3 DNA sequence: TGTGCCAGCAGCCAAGATTGGACGCAGTATTTT. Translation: CASSQDWTQYF.

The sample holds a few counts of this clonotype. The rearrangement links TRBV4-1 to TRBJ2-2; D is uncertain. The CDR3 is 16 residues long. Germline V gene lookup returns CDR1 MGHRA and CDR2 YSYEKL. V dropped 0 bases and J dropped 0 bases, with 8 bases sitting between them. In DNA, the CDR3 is TGCGCCAGCAGCCAAGATGGAACAGCGAACACCGGGGAGCTGTTTTTT. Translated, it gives CASSQDGTANTGELFF.

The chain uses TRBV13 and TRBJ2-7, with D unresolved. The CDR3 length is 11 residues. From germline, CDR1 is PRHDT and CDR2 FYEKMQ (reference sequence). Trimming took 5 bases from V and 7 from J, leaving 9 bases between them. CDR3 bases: TGTGCCAGCAGCAGCCCTACTGAGCAGTACTTC. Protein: CASSSPTEQYF.

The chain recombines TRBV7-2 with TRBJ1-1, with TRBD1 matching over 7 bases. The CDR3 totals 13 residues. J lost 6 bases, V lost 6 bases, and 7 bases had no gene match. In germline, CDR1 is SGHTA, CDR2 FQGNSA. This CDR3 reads CASRPTGAAEAFF. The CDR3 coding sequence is TGTGCCAGCAGACCAACAGGGGCGGCTGAAGCTTTCTTT.

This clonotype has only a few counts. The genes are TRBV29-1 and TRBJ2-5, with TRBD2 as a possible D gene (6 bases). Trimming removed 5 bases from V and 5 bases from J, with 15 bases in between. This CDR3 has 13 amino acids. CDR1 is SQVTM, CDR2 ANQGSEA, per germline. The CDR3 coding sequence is TGCAGCGTTCTAGGACCCGGGGGTGAGACCCAGTACTTC. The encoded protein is CSVLGPGGETQYF.

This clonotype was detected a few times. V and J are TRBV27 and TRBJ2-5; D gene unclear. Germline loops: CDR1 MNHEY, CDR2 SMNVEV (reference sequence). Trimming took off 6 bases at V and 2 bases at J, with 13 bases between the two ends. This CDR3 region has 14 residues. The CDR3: CASSPTPFQETQYF. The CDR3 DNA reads TGTGCCAGCAGCCCCACCCCTTTTCAAGAGACCCAGTACTTC.

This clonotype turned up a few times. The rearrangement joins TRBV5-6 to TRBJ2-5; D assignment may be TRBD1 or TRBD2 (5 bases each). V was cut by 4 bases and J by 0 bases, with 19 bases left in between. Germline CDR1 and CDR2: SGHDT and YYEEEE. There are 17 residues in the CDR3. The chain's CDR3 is CASSPPWGSWNQETQYF. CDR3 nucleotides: TGTGCCAGCAGCCCCCCTTGGGGGTCCTGGAACCAAGAGACCCAGTACTTC.

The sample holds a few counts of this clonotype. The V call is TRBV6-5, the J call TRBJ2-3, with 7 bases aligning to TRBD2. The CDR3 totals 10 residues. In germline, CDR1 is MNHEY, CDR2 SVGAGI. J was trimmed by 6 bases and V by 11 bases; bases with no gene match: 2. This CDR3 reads CAAGEDTQYF. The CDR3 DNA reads TGTGCCGCGGGGGAGGATACGCAGTATTTT.

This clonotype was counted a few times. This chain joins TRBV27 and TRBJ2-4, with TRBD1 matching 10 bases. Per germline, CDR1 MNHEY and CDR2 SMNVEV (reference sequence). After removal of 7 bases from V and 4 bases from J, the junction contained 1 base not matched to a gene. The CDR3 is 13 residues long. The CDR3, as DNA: TGTGCCAGCACGGGACAGGGGAAAAACATTCAGTACTTC. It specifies CASTGQGKNIQYF.

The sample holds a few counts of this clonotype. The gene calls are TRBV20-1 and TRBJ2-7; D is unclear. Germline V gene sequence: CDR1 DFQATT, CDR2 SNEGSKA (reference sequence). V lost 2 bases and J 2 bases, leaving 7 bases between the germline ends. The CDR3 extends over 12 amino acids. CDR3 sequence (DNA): TGCAGTGCTAGAATAGCAGCCTACGAGCAGTACTTC. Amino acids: CSARIAAYEQYF.